The 23 T cell receptor beta chains given below trace back to one sample, sequenced in a study of CD8 T cells in ankylosing spondylitis. TCRdb independently ran MiXCR on the 5' RACE reads; one entry per CDR3 protein. The sample contains about 420,000 distinct CDR3 sequences, 20% to 25% of which appear only once. Study-level findings and limits: Made up of under 10 highly homologous variants, a TCR beta motif appeared characteristic of ankylosing spondylitis blood.

These receptors lack a known antigen. The sample taken for sequencing was blood, either unsorted or a sorted T cell fraction (not recorded which). The receptors originated from a male donor with ankylosing spondylitis.

This clonotype was detected many times. The rearrangement links TRBV11-2 to TRBJ2-1; 7 bases are shared with TRBD2. Losses at the gene ends were 5 bases for V and 4 bases for J; bases not matched to a gene: 5. The CDR3 spans 14 residues. Germline V gene data show CDR1 as SGHAT and CDR2 as FQNNGV. The DNA of the CDR3 is TGTGCCAGCAGCAGACTAGCAGAGTACAATGAGCAGTTCTTC. It yields the protein CASSRLAEYNEQFF.

This rearrangement joins TRBV29-1 to TRBJ2-7; 7 bases agree with TRBD1. V lost 3 bases to trimming and J lost 2 bases; unmatched junction nucleotides: 4. CDR3 size: 13 residues. CDR1 and CDR2 from the germline V gene are SQVTM and ANQGSEA. This CDR3 reads CSVEGDRTYEQYF. The CDR3 DNA reads TGCAGCGTTGAGGGGGACAGAACCTACGAGCAGTACTTC.

This clonotype appeared a few times. V and J are TRBV7-2 and TRBJ2-7; TRBD2 matches 7 bases. J lost 8 bases, V lost 7 bases, and 17 bases had no gene match. The CDR3 runs 15 residues. Per the germline V gene, CDR1 is SGHTA and CDR2 is FQGNSA. CDR3 amino acids: CASIGSGRQLNQQYF. In DNA, the CDR3 is TGTGCCAGCATCGGTAGCGGGCGTCAACTCAATCAGCAGTACTTC.

The V gene is TRBV6-5, the J gene TRBJ2-5; perhaps TRBD2 as D (6 bases). V shed 4 bases and J shed 5 bases, with 11 bases lying between them. CDR1 and CDR2 from the germline V gene are MNHEY and SVGAGI. The CDR3 contains 13 residues. The chain's CDR3 is CASSSNRGETQYF. The CDR3 nucleotides are TGTGCCAGCAGTTCGAATCGGGGGGAGACCCAGTACTTC.

This chain uses TRBV28 with TRBJ2-5, with D possibly TRBD2 on 6 matching bases. In germline, CDR1 is MDHEN, CDR2 SYDVKM. The CDR3 is 16 amino acids. V lost 3 bases and J lost 2, with 16 bases in between. CDR3 nucleotides: TGTGCCAGCAGTTTTCAAGACGGGAGTTCTCAAGAGACCCAGTACTTC. Translating gives CASSFQDGSSQETQYF. The whole variable domain, remainder taken from reference TRBV28 and TRBJ2-5, is DVKVTQSSRYLVKRTGEKVFLECVQDMDHENMFWYRQDPGLGLRLIYFSYDVKMKEKGDIPEGYSVSREKKERFSLILESASTNQTSMYLCASSFQDGSSQETQYFGPGTRLLVL.

The V call is TRBV7-2, the J call TRBJ2-7; possible D gene TRBD1, 6 bases. The CDR3 runs to 13 residues. Germline V gene lookup returns CDR1 SGHTA and CDR2 FQGNSA. V was trimmed by 6 bases and J by 3 bases, leaving 12 bases between them. The DNA of the CDR3 is TGTGCCAGCAGGCAAGGACAGAACTACGAGCAGTACTTC. Protein: CASRQGQNYEQYF.

This clonotype was found a few times. The chain couples TRBV4-1 to TRBJ2-2, with D maybe TRBD1 (6 bases). The CDR3 totals 16 residues. The V gene's germline CDR1 is MGHRA and CDR2 YSYEKL. The V end lost 5 bases, the J end lost 6 bases, and 19 bases lay between the germline ends. CDR3 in amino acids: CASSDRARGQSGELFF. The CDR3 DNA sequence: TGCGCCAGCAGCGATCGCGCCAGGGGCCAATCCGGGGAGCTGTTTTTT.

The chain's CDR3 is CASSSKSSTNEKLFF. CDR3 nucleotides: TGTGCCAGCAGCTCCAAATCCAGTACTAATGAAAAACTGTTTTTT. The chain recombines TRBV6-1 with TRBJ1-4; D gene uncertain. The CDR3 totals 15 residues. Germline V gene data show CDR1 as MNHNS and CDR2 as SASEGT. V was pared by 6 bases and J by 2 bases, with 13 bases between.

The J gene is TRBJ2-1, the V gene TRBV2; possibly TRBD1 or TRBD2 for D (5 bases each). The CDR3 consists of 15 residues. Germline V gives CDR1 SNHLY, CDR2 FYNNEI. The V gene lost 7 bases and the J gene lost 0 bases, with 13 bases spanning the gap. The CDR3 nucleotides read TGTGCCAGCACTATAAGGGACCGCTCCTACAATGAGCAGTTCTTC. The encoded protein is CASTIRDRSYNEQFF.

J is TRBJ2-3 and V is TRBV4-1; unclear D gene. This CDR3 contains 18 residues. The V gene's germline CDR1 is MGHRA and CDR2 YSYEKL. Trimming removed 0 bases at V and 1 base at J, with 17 bases between. This CDR3 reads CASSQEGRELHGTDTQYF. Written as DNA, the CDR3 is TGCGCCAGCAGCCAAGAAGGCAGAGAATTGCATGGCACAGATACGCAGTATTTT.

The J gene is TRBJ1-4, the V gene TRBV29-1, with D uncertain. Germline CDR1 is SQVTM and CDR2 is ANQGSEA. CDR3 length equals 13 residues. Trimming cost V 7 bases and J 0 bases, with 9 bases left between them. The CDR3 DNA reads as TGCAGCGCAAACACCGCAACTAATGAAAAACTGTTTTTT. Protein product: CSANTATNEKLFF.

CDR3 sequence: CASSLPRGDTEAFF. Here the CDR3 DNA reads TGCGCCAGCAGCTTACCTAGGGGGGATACTGAAGCTTTCTTT. The chain uses TRBV5-1 and TRBJ1-1; D possibly corresponds to TRBD1 (6 bases). The germline CDR1 and CDR2 sequences are SGHRS and YFSETQ. The V gene lost 2 bases and the J gene lost 5 bases, with 13 bases spanning the gap. CDR3 size: 14 residues.

This clonotype was recorded only once. The chain couples TRBV7-3 to TRBJ1-1; D is ambiguous. V lost 4 bases, J lost 1 base, and 7 bases lay in between. This CDR3 contains 13 residues. From germline, CDR1 is SGHTA and CDR2 FQGTGA. This CDR3 reads CASSSWENTEAFF. In DNA form, the CDR3 reads TGTGCCAGCAGCTCCTGGGAGAACACTGAAGCTTTCTTT. The whole variable domain, filled in from reference TRBV7-3 and TRBJ1-1, reads GAGVSQTPSNKVTEKGKYVELRCDPISGHTALYWYRQSLGQGPEFLIYFQGTGAADDSGLPNDRFFAVRPEGSVSTLKIQRTERGDSAVYLCASSSWENTEAFFGQGTRLTVV.

This clonotype was detected a few times. The V call is TRBV4-1, the J call TRBJ1-5; 9 bases are a match to TRBD1. The J segment lost 6 bases and the V segment lost 5 bases, leaving 5 bases of the junction unmatched. CDR1 MGHRA and CDR2 YSYEKL come from the germline V gene. The CDR3 contains 14 residues. CDR3 protein: CASSSTGGTQPQHF. As DNA, the CDR3 is TGCGCCAGCAGCTCGACAGGGGGGACTCAGCCCCAGCATTTT.

The V call is TRBV18, the J call TRBJ2-7; TRBD2 matches at 8 bases. The CDR3 has 15 amino acids. Germline CDR1 is KGHSH and CDR2 is LQKENI. Trimming cost V 3 bases and J 2 bases; bases outside gene matches: 6. The DNA of the CDR3 is TGTGCCAGCTCACCTAGGACTAGCCCTACCTACGAGCAGTACTTC. Translating it yields CASSPRTSPTYEQYF.

This rearrangement joins TRBV7-8 to TRBJ2-1, with TRBD2 matching over 11 bases. The CDR3 extends over 14 amino acids. V gave up 11 bases and J gave up 3 bases; unmatched junction bases: 6. The germline gives CDR1 SGHVS, CDR2 FQNEAQ. The CDR3 reads CAGLGTSGYNEQFF. CDR3 bases: TGTGCCGGACTCGGGACTAGCGGCTACAATGAGCAGTTCTTC.

This clonotype was picked up a small number of times. CDR3 region: CASSQGPRRPQHF. CDR3 in DNA: TGCGCCAGCAGCCAAGGTCCGCGCCGGCCCCAGCATTTT. The chain uses TRBV4-1 and TRBJ1-5; D call uncertain. Germline CDR1 and CDR2: MGHRA and YSYEKL. The V gene lost 1 base and the J gene lost 9 bases, with 10 bases spanning the gap. This CDR3 has 13 amino acids.

This clonotype has a handful of counts. The rearrangement joins TRBV20-1 to TRBJ2-1; no clear D. Per the germline V gene, CDR1 is DFQATT and CDR2 is SNEGSKA (reference sequence). The CDR3 totals 10 residues. The V end was cut by 5 bases, the J end by 10 bases, with 9 bases between. Here the CDR3 DNA reads TGCAGTGCTTATAGGTGGGAGCAGTTCTTC. Its translation is CSAYRWEQFF.

The chain is built from TRBV28 and TRBJ2-7; 7 bases match TRBD2. CDR1 and CDR2 (germline): MDHEN, SYDVKM. The CDR3 spans 12 residues. With 3 bases clipped from V and 5 bases from J, the junction kept 1 base outside the gene matches. The CDR3: CASSFGGNEQYF. The CDR3 DNA is TGTGCCAGCAGTTTCGGGGGGAACGAGCAGTACTTC.

J is TRBJ2-3 and V is TRBV29-1; D gene unclear. Germline V gives CDR1 SQVTM, CDR2 ANQGSEA. Trimming stripped 4 bases from V and 2 bases from J, with 10 bases between. This CDR3 is 13 amino acids long. Written as DNA, the CDR3 is TGCAGCGTTGTTTCCGACTTCACAGATACGCAGTATTTT. Translated, it gives CSVVSDFTDTQYF.

This clonotype was found a few times. The chain carries TRBV4-1 and TRBJ2-2; TRBD1 matches 10 bases. Losses at the gene ends were 6 bases for V and 3 bases for J; bases not matched to a gene: 7. This CDR3 is 16 amino acids long. CDR1 is MGHRA, CDR2 YSYEKL, per germline. CDR3 loop: CASRRDRGGYTGELFF. The CDR3 coding sequence is TGCGCCAGCAGACGGGACAGGGGAGGCTACACCGGGGAGCTGTTTTTT.

The chain recombines TRBV12-3 or TRBV12-4 with TRBJ2-1; D is possibly TRBD2 (5 bases). The CDR3 spans 14 residues. The V end lost 8 bases, the J end lost 0 bases, and 11 bases lay between the germline ends. CDR3 region: CASGLSGSYNEQFF. CDR3 nucleotide sequence: TGTGCCAGCGGACTTTCCGGCTCCTACAATGAGCAGTTCTTC.

V is TRBV18 and J is TRBJ2-7, with TRBD2 matching 8 bases. Germline V lookup: CDR1 KGHSH, CDR2 LQKENI. CDR3 size: 14 residues. Unmatched junction bases numbered 3, after V lost 3 bases and J lost 2 bases. The CDR3 loop reads CASSPSGTPYEQYF. The CDR3, as DNA: TGTGCCAGCTCACCTAGCGGGACCCCCTACGAGCAGTACTTC.